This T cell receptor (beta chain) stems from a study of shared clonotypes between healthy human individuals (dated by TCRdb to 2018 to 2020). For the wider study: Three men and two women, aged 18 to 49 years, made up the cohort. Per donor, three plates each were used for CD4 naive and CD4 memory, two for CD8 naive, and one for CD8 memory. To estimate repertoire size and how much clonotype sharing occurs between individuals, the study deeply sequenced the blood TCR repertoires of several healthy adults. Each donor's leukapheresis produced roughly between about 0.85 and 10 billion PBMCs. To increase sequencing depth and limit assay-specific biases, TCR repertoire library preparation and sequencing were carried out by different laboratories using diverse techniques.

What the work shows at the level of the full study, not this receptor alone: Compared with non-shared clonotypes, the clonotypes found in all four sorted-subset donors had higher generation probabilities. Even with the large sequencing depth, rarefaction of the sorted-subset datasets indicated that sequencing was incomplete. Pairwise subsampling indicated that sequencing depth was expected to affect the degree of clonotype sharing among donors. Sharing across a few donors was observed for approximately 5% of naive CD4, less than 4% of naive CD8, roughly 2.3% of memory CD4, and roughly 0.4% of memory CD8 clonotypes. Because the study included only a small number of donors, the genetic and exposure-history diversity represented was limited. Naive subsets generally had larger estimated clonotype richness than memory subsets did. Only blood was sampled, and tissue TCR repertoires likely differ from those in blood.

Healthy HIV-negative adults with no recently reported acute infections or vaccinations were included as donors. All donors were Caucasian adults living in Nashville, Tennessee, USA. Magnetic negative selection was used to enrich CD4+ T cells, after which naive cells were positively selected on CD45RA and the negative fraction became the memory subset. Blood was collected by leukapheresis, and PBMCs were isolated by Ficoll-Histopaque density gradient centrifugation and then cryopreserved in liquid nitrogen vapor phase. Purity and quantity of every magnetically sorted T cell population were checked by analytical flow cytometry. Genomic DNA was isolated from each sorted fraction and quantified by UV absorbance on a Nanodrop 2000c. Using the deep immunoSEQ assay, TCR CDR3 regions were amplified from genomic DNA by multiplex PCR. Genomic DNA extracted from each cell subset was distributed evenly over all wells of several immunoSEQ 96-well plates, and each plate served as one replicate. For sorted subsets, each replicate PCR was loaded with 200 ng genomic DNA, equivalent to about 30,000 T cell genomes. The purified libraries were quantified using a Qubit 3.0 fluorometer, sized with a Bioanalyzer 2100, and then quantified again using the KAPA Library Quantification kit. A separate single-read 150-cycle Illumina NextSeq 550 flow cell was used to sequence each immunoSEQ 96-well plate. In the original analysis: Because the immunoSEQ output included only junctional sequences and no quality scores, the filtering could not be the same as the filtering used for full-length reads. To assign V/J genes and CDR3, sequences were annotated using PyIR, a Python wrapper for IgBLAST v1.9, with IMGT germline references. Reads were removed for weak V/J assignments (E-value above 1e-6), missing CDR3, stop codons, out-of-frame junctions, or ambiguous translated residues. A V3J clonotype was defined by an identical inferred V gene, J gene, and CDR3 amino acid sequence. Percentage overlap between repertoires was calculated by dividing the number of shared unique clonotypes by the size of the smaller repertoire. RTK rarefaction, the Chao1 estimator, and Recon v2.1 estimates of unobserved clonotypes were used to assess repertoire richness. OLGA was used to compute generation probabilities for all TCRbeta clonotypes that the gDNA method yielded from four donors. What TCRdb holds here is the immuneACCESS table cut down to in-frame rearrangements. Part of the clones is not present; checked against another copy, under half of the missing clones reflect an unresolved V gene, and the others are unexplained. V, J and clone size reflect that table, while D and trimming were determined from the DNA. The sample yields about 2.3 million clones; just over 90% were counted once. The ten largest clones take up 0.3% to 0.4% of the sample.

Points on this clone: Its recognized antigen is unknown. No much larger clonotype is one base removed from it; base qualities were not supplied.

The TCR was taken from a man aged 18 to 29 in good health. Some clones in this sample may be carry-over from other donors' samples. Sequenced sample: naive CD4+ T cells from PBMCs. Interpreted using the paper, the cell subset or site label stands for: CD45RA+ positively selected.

CDR3 protein: CASSWTGGSNTEAFF. The sequenced DNA is TGTGCCAGCAGCTGGACAGGGGGATCGAACACTGAAGCTTTCTTT. Recombination linked TRBV7-3 to TRBJ1-1; TRBD1 fits 10 bases in the junction. The V end gives up 4 bases and the J end 1 base, leaving 3 bases in the junction not matched to a gene. For CDR1 and CDR2, the germline V gene lists SGHTA and FQGTGA. The CDR3 covers 15 residues, taking in both the cysteine and the phenylalanine. Left in the record is the CDR3 DNA by itself, 45 bases read in frame from the first base.